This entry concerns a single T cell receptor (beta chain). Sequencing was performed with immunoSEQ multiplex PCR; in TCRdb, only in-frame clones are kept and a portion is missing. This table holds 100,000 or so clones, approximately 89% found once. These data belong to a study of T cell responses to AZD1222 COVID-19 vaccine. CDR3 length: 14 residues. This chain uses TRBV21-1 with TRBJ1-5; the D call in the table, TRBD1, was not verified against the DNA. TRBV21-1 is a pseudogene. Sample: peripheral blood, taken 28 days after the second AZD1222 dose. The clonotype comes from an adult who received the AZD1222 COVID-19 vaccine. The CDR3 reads CAKKGAVIYQPQHF. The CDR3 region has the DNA TGTGCCAAAAAAGGGGCCGTCATTTATCAGCCCCAGCATTTT.